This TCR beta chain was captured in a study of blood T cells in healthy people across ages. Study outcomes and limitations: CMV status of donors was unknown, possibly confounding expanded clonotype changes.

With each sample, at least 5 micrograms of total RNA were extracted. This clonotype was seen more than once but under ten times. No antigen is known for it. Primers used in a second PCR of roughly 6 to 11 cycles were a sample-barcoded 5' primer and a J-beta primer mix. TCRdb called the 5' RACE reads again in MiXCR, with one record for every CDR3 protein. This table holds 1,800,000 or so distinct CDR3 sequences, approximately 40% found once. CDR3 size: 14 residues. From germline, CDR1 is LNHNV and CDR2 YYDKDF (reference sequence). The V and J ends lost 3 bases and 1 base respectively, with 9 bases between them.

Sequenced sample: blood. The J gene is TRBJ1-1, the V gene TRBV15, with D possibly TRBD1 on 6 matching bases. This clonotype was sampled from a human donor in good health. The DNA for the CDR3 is TGTGCCACCAGCAGGGTGGACAGGAACACTGAAGCTTTCTTT. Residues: CATSRVDRNTEAFF.